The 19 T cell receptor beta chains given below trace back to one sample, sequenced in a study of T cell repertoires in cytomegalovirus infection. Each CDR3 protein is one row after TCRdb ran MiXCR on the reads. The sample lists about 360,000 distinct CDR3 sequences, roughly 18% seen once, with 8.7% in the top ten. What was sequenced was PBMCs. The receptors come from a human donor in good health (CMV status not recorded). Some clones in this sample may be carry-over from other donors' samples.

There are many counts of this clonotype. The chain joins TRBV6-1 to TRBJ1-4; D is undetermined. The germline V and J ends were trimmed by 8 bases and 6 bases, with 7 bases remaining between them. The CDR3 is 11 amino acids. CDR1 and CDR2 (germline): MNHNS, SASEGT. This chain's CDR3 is CASLGDEKLFF. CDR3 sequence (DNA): TGTGCCAGCCTCGGAGATGAAAAACTGTTTTTT.

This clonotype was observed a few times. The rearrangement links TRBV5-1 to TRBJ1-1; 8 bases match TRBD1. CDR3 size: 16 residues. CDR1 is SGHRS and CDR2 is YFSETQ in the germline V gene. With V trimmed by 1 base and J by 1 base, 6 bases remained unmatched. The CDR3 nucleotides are TGCGCCAGCAGCTTGTTAGCAGGGGGCCAGAACACTGAAGCTTTCTTT. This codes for CASSLLAGGQNTEAFF.

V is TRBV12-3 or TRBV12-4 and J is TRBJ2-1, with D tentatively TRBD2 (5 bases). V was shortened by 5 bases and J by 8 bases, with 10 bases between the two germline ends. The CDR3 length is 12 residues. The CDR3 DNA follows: TGTGCCAGCAGTGAGTACGGGGATGAGCAGTTCTTC. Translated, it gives CASSEYGDEQFF.

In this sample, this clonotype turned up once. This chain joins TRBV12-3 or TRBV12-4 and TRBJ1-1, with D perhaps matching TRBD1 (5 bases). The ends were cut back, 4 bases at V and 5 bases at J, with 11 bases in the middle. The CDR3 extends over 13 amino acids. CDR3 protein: CASSCAGATEAFF. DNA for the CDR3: TGTGCCAGCAGTTGCGCCGGGGCAACTGAAGCTTTCTTT.

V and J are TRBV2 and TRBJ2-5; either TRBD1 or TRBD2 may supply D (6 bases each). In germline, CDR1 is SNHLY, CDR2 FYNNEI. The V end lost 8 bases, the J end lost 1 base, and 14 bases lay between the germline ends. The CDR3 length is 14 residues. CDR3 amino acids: CASLGGRSQETQYF. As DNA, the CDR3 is TGTGCCAGCCTGGGGGGCAGGTCCCAAGAGACCCAGTACTTC.

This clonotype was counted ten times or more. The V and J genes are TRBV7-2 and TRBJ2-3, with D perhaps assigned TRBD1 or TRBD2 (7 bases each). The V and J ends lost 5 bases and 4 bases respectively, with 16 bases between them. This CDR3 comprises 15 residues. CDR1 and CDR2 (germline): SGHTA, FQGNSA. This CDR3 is CASSVDRAGADTQYF. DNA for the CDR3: TGTGCCAGCAGCGTCGACAGGGCGGGGGCAGATACGCAGTATTTT. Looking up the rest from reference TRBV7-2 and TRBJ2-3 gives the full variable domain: GAGVSQSPSNKVTEKGKDVELRCDPISGHTALYWYRQSLGQGLEFLIYFQGNSAPDKSGLPSDRFSAERTGGSVSTLTIQRTQQEDSAVYLCASSVDRAGADTQYFGPGTRLTVL.

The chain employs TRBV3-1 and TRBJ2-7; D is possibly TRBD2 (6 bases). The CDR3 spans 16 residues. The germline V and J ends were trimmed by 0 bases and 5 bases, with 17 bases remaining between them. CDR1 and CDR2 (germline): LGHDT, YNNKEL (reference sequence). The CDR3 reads CASSQDQDVTSDEQYF. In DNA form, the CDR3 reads TGTGCCAGCAGCCAAGATCAGGATGTGACTAGTGACGAGCAGTACTTC.

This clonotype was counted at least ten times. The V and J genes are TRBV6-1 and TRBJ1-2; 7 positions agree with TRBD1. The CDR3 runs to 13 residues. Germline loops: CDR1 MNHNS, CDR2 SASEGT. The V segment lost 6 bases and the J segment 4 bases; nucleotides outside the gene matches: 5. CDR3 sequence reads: CASSLTGFYGYTF. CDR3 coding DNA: TGTGCCAGCAGCCTGACAGGGTTCTATGGCTACACCTTC.

As DNA, the CDR3 is TGTGCCAGCAGTTTCCTAATAGCGGGAGGGCCCTCATACTCCTACAATGAGCAGTTCTTC. As protein: CASSFLIAGGPSYSYNEQFF. This chain connects TRBV27 to TRBJ2-1, with 11 positions matching TRBD2. CDR3 length equals 20 residues. V gave up 3 bases and J gave up 0 bases; unmatched junction bases: 13. Germline CDR1 reads MNHEY; CDR2 reads SMNVEV (reference sequence).

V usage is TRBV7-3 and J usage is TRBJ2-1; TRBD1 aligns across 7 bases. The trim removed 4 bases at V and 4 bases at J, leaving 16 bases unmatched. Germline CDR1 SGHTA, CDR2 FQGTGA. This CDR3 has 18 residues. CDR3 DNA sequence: TGTGCCAGCAGCTCATCCGGACAGGTAGCTATTTGGTACAATGAGCAGTTCTTC. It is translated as CASSSSGQVAIWYNEQFF.

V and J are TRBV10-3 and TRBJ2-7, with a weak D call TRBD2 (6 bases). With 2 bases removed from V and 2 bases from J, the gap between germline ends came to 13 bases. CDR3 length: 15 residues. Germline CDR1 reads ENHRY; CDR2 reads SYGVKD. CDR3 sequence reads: CAISEMVAATYEQYF. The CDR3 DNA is TGTGCCATCAGTGAGATGGTAGCGGCGACCTACGAGCAGTACTTC.

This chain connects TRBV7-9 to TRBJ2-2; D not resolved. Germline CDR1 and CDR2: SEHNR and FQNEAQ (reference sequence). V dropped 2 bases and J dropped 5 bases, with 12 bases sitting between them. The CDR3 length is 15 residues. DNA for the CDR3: TGTGCCAGCAGCTTATACTCAAGTGGAACCGGGGAGCTGTTTTTT. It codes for CASSLYSSGTGELFF.

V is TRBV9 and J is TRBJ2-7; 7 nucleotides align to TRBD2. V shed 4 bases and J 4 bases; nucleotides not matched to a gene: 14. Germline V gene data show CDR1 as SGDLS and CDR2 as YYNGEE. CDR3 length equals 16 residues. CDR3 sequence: CASSFFSTSQVYEQYF. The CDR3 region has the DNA TGTGCCAGCAGCTTTTTTTCGACTAGCCAGGTTTACGAGCAGTACTTC.

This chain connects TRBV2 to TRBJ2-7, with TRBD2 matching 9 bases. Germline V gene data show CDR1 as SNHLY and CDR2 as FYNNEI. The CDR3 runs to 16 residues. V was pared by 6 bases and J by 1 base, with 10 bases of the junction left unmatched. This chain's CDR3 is CASRTLTSGSSYEQYF. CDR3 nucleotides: TGTGCCAGCAGGACTTTGACTAGCGGCTCGTCCTACGAGCAGTACTTC.

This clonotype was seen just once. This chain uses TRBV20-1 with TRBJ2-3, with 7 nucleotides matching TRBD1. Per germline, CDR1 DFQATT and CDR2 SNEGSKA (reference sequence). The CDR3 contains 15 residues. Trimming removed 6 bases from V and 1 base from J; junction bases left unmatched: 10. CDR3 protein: CSAFRAGQGTDTQYF. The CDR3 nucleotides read TGCAGTGCGTTCCGGGCAGGACAGGGCACAGATACGCAGTATTTT.

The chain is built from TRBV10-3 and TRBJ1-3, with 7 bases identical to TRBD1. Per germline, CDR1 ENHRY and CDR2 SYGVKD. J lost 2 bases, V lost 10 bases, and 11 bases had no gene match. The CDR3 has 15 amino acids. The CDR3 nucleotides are TGTGCCACCGTGACAGGGTCGGTGCCTGGAAACACCATATATTTT. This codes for CATVTGSVPGNTIYF.

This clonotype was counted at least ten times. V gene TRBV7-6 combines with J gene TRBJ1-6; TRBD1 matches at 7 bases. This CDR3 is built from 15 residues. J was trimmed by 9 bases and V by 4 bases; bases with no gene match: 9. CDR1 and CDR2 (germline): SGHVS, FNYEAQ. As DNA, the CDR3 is TGTGCCAGCAGCTCCGGACCGGGACAGACTTCACCCCTCCACTTT. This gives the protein CASSSGPGQTSPLHF. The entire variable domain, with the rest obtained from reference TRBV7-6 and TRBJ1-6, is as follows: GAGVSQSPRYKVTKRGQDVALRCDPISGHVSLYWYRQALGQGPEFLTYFNYEAQQDKSGLPNDRFSAERPEGSISTLTIQRTEQRDSAMYRCASSSGPGQTSPLHFGNGTRLTVT.

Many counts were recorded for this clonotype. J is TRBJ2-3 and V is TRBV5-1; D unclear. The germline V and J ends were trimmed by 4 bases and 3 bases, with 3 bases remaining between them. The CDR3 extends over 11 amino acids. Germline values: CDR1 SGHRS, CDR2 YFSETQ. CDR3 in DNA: TGCGCCAGCAGCATGACAGATACGCAGTATTTT. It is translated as CASSMTDTQYF. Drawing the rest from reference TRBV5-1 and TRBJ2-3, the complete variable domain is KAGVTQTPRYLIKTRGQQVTLSCSPISGHRSVSWYQQTPGQGLQFLFEYFSETQRNKGNFPGRFSGRQFSNSRSEMNVSTLELGDSALYLCASSMTDTQYFGPGTRLTVL.

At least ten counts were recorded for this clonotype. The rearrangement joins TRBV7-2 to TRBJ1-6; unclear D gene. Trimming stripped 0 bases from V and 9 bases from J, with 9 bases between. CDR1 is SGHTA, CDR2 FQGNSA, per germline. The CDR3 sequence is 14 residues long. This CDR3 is CASSLAYTLSPLHF. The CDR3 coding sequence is TGTGCCAGCAGCTTAGCTTACACCCTTTCACCCCTCCACTTT.